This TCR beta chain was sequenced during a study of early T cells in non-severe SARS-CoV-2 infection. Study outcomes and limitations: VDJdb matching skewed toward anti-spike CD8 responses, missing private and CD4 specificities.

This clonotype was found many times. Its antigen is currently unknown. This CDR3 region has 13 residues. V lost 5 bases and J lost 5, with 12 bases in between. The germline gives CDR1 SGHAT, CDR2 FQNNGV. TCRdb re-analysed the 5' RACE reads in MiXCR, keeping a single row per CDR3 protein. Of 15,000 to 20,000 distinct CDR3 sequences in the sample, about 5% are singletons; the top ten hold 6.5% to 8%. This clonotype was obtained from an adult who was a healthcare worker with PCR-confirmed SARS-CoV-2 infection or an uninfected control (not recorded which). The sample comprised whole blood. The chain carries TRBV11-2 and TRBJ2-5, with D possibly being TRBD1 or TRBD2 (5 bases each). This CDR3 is CASSGQERETQYF. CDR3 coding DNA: TGTGCCAGCAGCGGACAAGAGCGGGAGACCCAGTACTTC.